This record looks at one T cell receptor beta chain sequence and its context. The source of the sample is a study of blood T cell repertoires in COVID-19. Assay used: immunoSEQ multiplex PCR; TCRdb lists only in-frame clones, some missing. This table holds approximately 94,000 clones, more than 75% found once. The sequenced sample was peripheral blood. The sequence derives from a human donor in a cohort sampled during active COVID-19.

The CDR3 DNA reads as TGTGCCATCAGTACCGGGACTAGCGGGAGGAACGAGCAGTACTTC. This translates into CAISTGTSGRNEQYF. V gene TRBV10-3 combines with J gene TRBJ2-7, with TRBD2 matching over 15 bases. Germline V gene lookup returns CDR1 ENHRY and CDR2 SYGVKD. This CDR3 comprises 15 residues. The ends lost 5 bases at V and 5 bases at J; junction bases unmatched: 4.